These 24 T cell receptor beta chains share one sample of origin, sequenced in a study of OX40 agonist ivuxolimab in advanced cancers. The repertoire was sequenced with immunoSEQ multiplex PCR; TCRdb's copy has only in-frame clones and lacks some. The sample carries about 37,000 clones, about nine tenths recorded once. Sample: CD4+ or CD8+ T cells sorted from blood, taken in a trial of the OX40 agonist ivuxolimab. The receptors stem from an adult with an advanced solid tumor such as melanoma, head and neck, liver or kidney cancer.

The chain links TRBV5-5 to TRBJ2-3, with D possibly being TRBD1 (6 bases). Germline V gene lookup returns CDR1 SGHKS and CDR2 YYEKEE (reference sequence). The CDR3 consists of 14 residues. The V gene lost 5 bases and the J gene lost 0 bases, with 10 bases spanning the gap. CDR3 bases: TGTGCCAGCAGACAACAGGGAAGCACAGATACGCAGTATTTT. Translating gives CASRQQGSTDTQYF. Together with reference TRBV5-5 and TRBJ2-3, the CDR3 gives the full variable domain: DAGVTQSPTHLIKTRGQQVTLRCSPISGHKSVSWYQQVLGQGPQFIFQYYEKEERGRGNFPDRFSARQFPNYSSELNVNALLLGDSALYLCASRQQGSTDTQYFGPGTRLTVL.

The chain has TRBV7-8 and TRBJ2-3; 7 positions agree with TRBD2. J gave up 4 bases and V 5 bases, and 6 bases lay outside the gene matches. From germline, CDR1 is SGHVS and CDR2 FQNEAQ. The CDR3 extends over 14 amino acids. The CDR3: CASSPLAAPDTQYF. Here the CDR3 DNA reads TGTGCCAGCAGCCCGCTAGCGGCCCCAGATACGCAGTATTTT.

The chain joins TRBV13 to TRBJ1-2; perhaps TRBD1 as D (5 bases). The CDR3 extends over 14 amino acids. The V gene lost 4 bases and the J gene lost 8 bases, with 17 bases spanning the gap. The V gene's germline CDR1 is PRHDT and CDR2 FYEKMQ (reference sequence). CDR3 DNA: TGTGCCAGCAGCTCCGGGGCCGATTACCAAGGCTACACCTTC. It is translated as CASSSGADYQGYTF.

The rearrangement uses TRBV9 and TRBJ2-2; D is perhaps TRBD1 (6 bases). Trimming removed 3 bases from V and 8 bases from J, with 8 bases in between. CDR1 is SGDLS and CDR2 is YYNGEE in the germline V gene. The CDR3 is 12 residues long. In DNA form, the CDR3 reads TGTGCCAGCAGCGCCGACAGGGGGGAGCTGTTTTTT. Translating it yields CASSADRGELFF.

The chain recombines TRBV27 with TRBJ2-7; possibly TRBD1 or TRBD2 for D (5 bases each). This CDR3 is built from 13 residues. The germline V and J ends were trimmed by 2 bases and 3 bases, with 8 bases remaining between them. The germline gives CDR1 MNHEY, CDR2 SMNVEV (reference sequence). CDR3 DNA: TGTGCCAGCAGTTTAGGGGCGGGCTACGAGCAGTACTTC. This gives the protein CASSLGAGYEQYF.

The count of this clone is one. This rearrangement joins TRBV9 to TRBJ2-2; TRBD1 matches 8 bases. The CDR3 is 16 residues long. With V trimmed by 4 bases and J by 4 bases, 9 bases remained unmatched. Germline assignment: CDR1 SGDLS and CDR2 YYNGEE. In DNA form, the CDR3 reads TGTGCCAGCAGCCTATGGGGGACAGGCGTCACCGGGGAGCTGTTTTTT. Translated, it gives CASSLWGTGVTGELFF.

The genes are TRBV28 and TRBJ2-4; D perhaps matches TRBD1 (6 bases). Germline V gene data show CDR1 as MDHEN and CDR2 as SYDVKM. The CDR3 sequence is 17 residues long. The V end lost 3 bases, the J end lost 3 bases, and 18 bases lay between the germline ends. Here the CDR3 reads CASSFTTNRVSKNIQYF. CDR3 coding DNA: TGTGCCAGCAGTTTTACTACCAACAGGGTGAGCAAAAACATTCAGTACTTC.

The rearrangement links TRBV13 to TRBJ2-7, with D perhaps matching TRBD2 (5 bases). The CDR3 is 13 amino acids. V was shortened by 0 bases and J by 4 bases, with 7 bases between the two germline ends. Germline V CDR1 and CDR2: PRHDT, FYEKMQ (reference sequence). CDR3 nucleotides: TGTGCCAGCAGCTTAGGGAGCGGTTACGAGCAGTACTTC. Its protein product is CASSLGSGYEQYF.

On this clone itself: The junction differs from germline at one of its ends, possibly a read error. The chain combines TRBV9 with TRBJ2-3; possibly TRBD2 for D (5 bases). This CDR3 spans 13 amino acids. Germline V CDR1 and CDR2: SGDLS, YYNGEE. CDR3 sequence (DNA): TGTGCCAGCAGCGCAGACGGGATGAGAGAGACGCATTTT. Translation: CASSADGMRETHF. Supplemented by reference TRBV9 and TRBJ2-3, the full variable domain reads DSGVTQTPKHLITATGQRVTLRCSPRSGDLSVYWYQQSLDQGLQFLIQYYNGEERAKGNILERFSAQQFPDLHSELNLSSLELGDSALYFCASSADGMRETHFGPGTRLTVL.

This sequence joins TRBV21-1 and TRBJ2-4. TRBV21-1 is classified as a pseudogene. The CDR3 extends over 20 amino acids. The CDR3 region is CASSCRSRLWGTIRQNIQYF. As DNA, the CDR3 is TGTGCCAGCAGCTGCCGGTCCCGGCTCTGGGGAACAATTAGGCAAAACATTCAGTACTTC.

This sequence joins TRBV15 and TRBJ2-7; D gene uncertain. The CDR3 length is 17 residues. Germline V gives CDR1 LNHNV, CDR2 YYDKDF (reference sequence). The V end lost 1 base, the J end lost 0 bases, and 16 bases lay between the germline ends. This chain's CDR3 is CATSRASMTTFSYEQYF. CDR3 bases: TGTGCCACCAGCAGAGCCAGTATGACCACTTTCTCCTACGAGCAGTACTTC. The full variable domain, rest sourced from reference TRBV15 and TRBJ2-7, is DAMVIQNPRYQVTQFGKPVTLSCSQTLNHNVMYWYQQKSSQAPKLLFHYYDKDFNNEADTPDNFQSRRPNTSFCFLDIRSPGLGDTAMYLCATSRASMTTFSYEQYFGPGTRLTVT.

V usage is TRBV4-1 and J usage is TRBJ2-7, with D perhaps TRBD2 (5 bases). Germline values: CDR1 MGHRA, CDR2 YSYEKL. The CDR3 contains 16 residues. Trimming stripped 5 bases from V and 2 bases from J, with 19 bases between. The CDR3 coding sequence is TGCGCCAGCAGCGCTTTGGGAGAGCGGAAAGCCTACGAGCAGTACTTC. Encoded protein: CASSALGERKAYEQYF.

This clone was counted once. The chain uses TRBV13 and TRBJ2-7; 8 nucleotides line up with TRBD2. The V gene's germline CDR1 is PRHDT and CDR2 FYEKMQ (reference sequence). The CDR3 is 16 residues long. Germline trimming cut 4 bases from V and 3 bases from J; bases unmatched to any gene: 11. CDR3 DNA: TGTGCCAGCAGCTCAATGAAGAGCGGGAGAGGCTACGAGCAGTACTTC. It yields the protein CASSSMKSGRGYEQYF.

The V and J genes are TRBV14 and TRBJ1-1, with D perhaps TRBD1 (6 bases). CDR1 SGHDN and CDR2 FVKESK come from the germline V gene. The V gene lost 8 bases and the J gene lost 2 bases, with 21 bases spanning the gap. The CDR3 is 16 residues long. CDR3 sequence (DNA): TGTGCCAGCGGGGTCGGCAGGGGCGCAGGAAACACTGAAGCTTTCTTT. Its protein product is CASGVGRGAGNTEAFF.

The chain recombines TRBV28 with TRBJ2-7; tentative D call: TRBD2 (7 bases). This CDR3 spans 15 amino acids. CDR1 is MDHEN, CDR2 SYDVKM, per germline. Trimming took off 3 bases at V and 0 bases at J, with 12 bases between the two ends. The CDR3 reads CASSFFRGASYEQYF. CDR3 sequence (DNA): TGTGCCAGCAGTTTTTTTCGGGGGGCCTCCTACGAGCAGTACTTC.

The gene calls are TRBV9 and TRBJ2-3; perhaps TRBD1 as D (6 bases). Germline V gene lookup returns CDR1 SGDLS and CDR2 YYNGEE. This CDR3 is built from 16 residues. Trimming removed 1 base from V and 2 bases from J, with 14 bases in between. The CDR3 coding sequence is TGTGCCAGCAGCGTATCAGGGGCCCGATTCACAGATACGCAGTATTTT. Its protein is CASSVSGARFTDTQYF. The variable domain in full, completed from reference TRBV9 and TRBJ2-3, reads DSGVTQTPKHLITATGQRVTLRCSPRSGDLSVYWYQQSLDQGLQFLIQYYNGEERAKGNILERFSAQQFPDLHSELNLSSLELGDSALYFCASSVSGARFTDTQYFGPGTRLTVL.

The V and J genes are TRBV6-1 and TRBJ2-2; 8 bases are shared with TRBD2. Losses at the gene ends were 11 bases for V and 5 bases for J; bases not matched to a gene: 7. Germline V gives CDR1 MNHNS, CDR2 SASEGT. CDR3 length: 13 amino acids. The CDR3 bases are TGTGCCGAGAGCGGGAGTGAAACCGGGGAGCTGTTTTTT. It specifies CAESGSETGELFF.

The chain combines TRBV4-3 with TRBJ2-5; tentative D call: TRBD1 (5 bases). Trimming removed 1 base from V and 3 bases from J, with 18 bases in between. Germline V gene data show CDR1 as LGHNA and CDR2 as YSLEER. The CDR3 totals 17 residues. The CDR3 protein is CASSQGQRIDSKETQYF. CDR3 DNA: TGCGCCAGCAGCCAAGGACAGCGAATAGATTCAAAAGAGACCCAGTACTTC.

The V gene is TRBV10-3, the J gene TRBJ2-3; D is perhaps TRBD1 or TRBD2 (5 bases each). V was clipped by 3 bases and J by 2 bases, with 15 bases between them. CDR3 length: 16 amino acids. CDR1 and CDR2 (germline): ENHRY, SYGVKD. CDR3 amino acids: CAISDFRDQITDTQYF. DNA for the CDR3: TGTGCCATCAGTGATTTCCGGGACCAAATCACAGATACGCAGTATTTT.

The chain couples TRBV7-2 to TRBJ2-7; 7 bases agree with TRBD2. Germline V gives CDR1 SGHTA, CDR2 FQGNSA. Trimming took 0 bases from V and 4 from J; bases not matched to a gene: 6. The CDR3 consists of 15 residues. In DNA, the CDR3 is TGTGCCAGCAGCTTAGCGCGGCTAGCGGATTACGAGCAGTACTTC. It translates to CASSLARLADYEQYF.

The chain is built from TRBV4-1 and TRBJ1-1; TRBD1 might be the D (6 bases). Trimming removed 4 bases from V and 11 bases from J, with 14 bases in between. The CDR3 runs 12 residues. Germline-derived CDR1 and CDR2 are MGHRA and YSYEKL. In nucleotides, the CDR3 is TGCGCCAGCAGCCTAGAGGGGGGTGGTGCTTTCTTT. Protein sequence: CASSLEGGGAFF.

The V gene is TRBV10-3, the J gene TRBJ2-7; 10 positions match TRBD1. Germline-derived CDR1 and CDR2 are ENHRY and SYGVKD. V was pared by 7 bases and J by 0 bases, with 3 bases of the junction left unmatched. The CDR3 length is 14 residues. In DNA, the CDR3 is TGTGCCATCATGGACAGGGGGGGCTCCTACGAGCAGTACTTC. Amino acids: CAIMDRGGSYEQYF.

The chain has TRBV27 and TRBJ2-3; the D call may be TRBD1 or TRBD2 (6 bases each). This CDR3 comprises 13 residues. V shed 8 bases and J shed 4 bases, with 13 bases lying between them. The germline V gene has CDR1 MNHEY and CDR2 SMNVEV (reference sequence). The CDR3 loop is CASGGLSADTQYF. The CDR3 DNA reads TGTGCCAGCGGGGGGCTAAGCGCAGATACGCAGTATTTT.

The V gene is TRBV27, the J gene TRBJ2-1; no firm D call. The CDR3 has 12 residues. V shed 6 bases and J shed 8 bases, with 11 bases lying between them. Germline lookup yields CDR1 MNHEY and CDR2 SMNVEV (reference sequence). CDR3: CASRRTTYEQFF. The CDR3 region has the DNA TGTGCCAGCAGACGAACGACGTATGAGCAGTTCTTC.